This entry lists 12 T cell receptor beta chains sequenced from one sample in a study of shared clonotypes between healthy human individuals (dated by TCRdb to about 2020). The library was generated by the immunoSEQ multiplex PCR assay. Sourced from immuneACCESS, this table was stored by TCRdb with only in-frame sequences that have V and J called. A share of the clones is absent; for the studies checked, an unresolved V gene accounts for under half, and the remainder has no known explanation. A total of about 480,000 clones appear in this sample, nearly 80% of them only once. In total, the top ten clones hold roughly an eighth of the sample. Sequenced material: PBMCs. The receptors stem from a woman in her thirties or forties in good health. Some clones in this sample may be carry-over from other donors' samples.

The chain is built from TRBV19 and TRBJ2-7; perhaps TRBD2 as D (5 bases). Germline loops: CDR1 LNHDA, CDR2 SQIVND (reference sequence). Trimming pared 3 bases from V and 2 bases from J, leaving 14 bases between. The CDR3 has 15 residues. CDR3 sequence reads: CASSMLGDGAYEQYF. The CDR3 DNA reads as TGTGCCAGTAGTATGCTGGGAGACGGAGCCTACGAGCAGTACTTC.

This chain links TRBV9 with TRBJ2-1; 11 positions match TRBD2. The CDR3 sequence is 15 residues long. V gave up 4 bases and J gave up 3 bases; unmatched junction bases: 3. Germline assignment: CDR1 SGDLS and CDR2 YYNGEE. The CDR3 loop reads CASSPTSGGYNEQFF. CDR3 coding DNA: TGTGCCAGCAGCCCTACTAGCGGGGGCTACAATGAGCAGTTCTTC.

This chain connects TRBV28 to TRBJ2-3; D is unresolved. In germline, CDR1 is MDHEN, CDR2 SYDVKM. The V gene lost 5 bases and the J gene lost 0 bases, with 6 bases spanning the gap. The CDR3 loop spans 13 amino acids. In DNA form, the CDR3 reads TGTGCCAGCAGTCCCGAAAGCACAGATACGCAGTATTTT. It codes for CASSPESTDTQYF. Full variable domain (missing parts from reference TRBV28 and TRBJ2-3): DVKVTQSSRYLVKRTGEKVFLECVQDMDHENMFWYRQDPGLGLRLIYFSYDVKMKEKGDIPEGYSVSREKKERFSLILESASTNQTSMYLCASSPESTDTQYFGPGTRLTVL.

This chain connects TRBV5-1 to TRBJ2-3, with D possibly being TRBD1 or TRBD2 (5 bases each). The germline V and J ends were trimmed by 2 bases and 4 bases, with 14 bases remaining between them. The CDR3 has 15 amino acids. CDR1 SGHRS and CDR2 YFSETQ come from the germline V gene. The CDR3 protein is CASSLGRGGSDTQYF. The DNA for the CDR3 is TGCGCCAGCAGCTTAGGTCGTGGGGGTTCAGATACGCAGTATTTT.

This chain uses TRBV13 with TRBJ2-2; 10 nucleotides agree with TRBD2. The CDR3 is 15 amino acids. Germline loops: CDR1 PRHDT, CDR2 FYEKMQ (reference sequence). V shed 5 bases, J shed 3 bases, and the junction held 3 bases outside the gene matches. The CDR3 reads CASSQGLAYTGELFF. The CDR3 DNA reads as TGTGCCAGCAGCCAGGGACTAGCGTACACCGGGGAGCTGTTTTTT.

The V and J genes are TRBV7-9 and TRBJ2-1; 12 positions agree with TRBD2. Germline V gene lookup returns CDR1 SEHNR and CDR2 FQNEAQ (reference sequence). CDR3 length: 16 amino acids. After removal of 4 bases from V and 4 bases from J, the junction contained 5 bases not matched to a gene. In DNA, the CDR3 is TGTGCCAGCAGCTCCTCCGGGACTAGCGGGTACAATGAGCAGTTCTTC. It specifies CASSSSGTSGYNEQFF.

On this clone: A read error is the likely source, as a far larger clone sits one nucleotide away. This chain's CDR3 is CASSDGTDTGELFF. CDR3 bases: TGTGCCAGCAGTGACGGGACAGACACCGGGGAGCTGTTTTTT. V gene TRBV6-1 combines with J gene TRBJ2-2, with TRBD1 matching 7 bases. The V segment lost 3 bases and the J segment 3 bases; nucleotides outside the gene matches: 1. There are 14 residues in the CDR3. Germline V lookup: CDR1 MNHNS, CDR2 SASEGT.

This chain joins TRBV20-1 and TRBJ2-7; D remains ambiguous. The CDR3 runs 11 residues. Germline V gene data show CDR1 as DFQATT and CDR2 as SNEGSKA (reference sequence). V shed 1 base and J shed 1 base, with 2 bases lying between them. The DNA of the CDR3 is TGCAGTGCTAGAGGGTCCTACGAGCAGTACTTC. This translates into CSARGSYEQYF.

The chain couples TRBV7-8 to TRBJ2-3; D not resolved. V was clipped by 1 base and J by 4 bases, with 21 bases between them. The CDR3 runs to 18 residues. CDR1 is SGHVS, CDR2 FQNEAQ, per germline. In nucleotides, the CDR3 is TGTGCCAGCAGCTTAGAGGGTACCGGGCCCTTGGACCCAGATACGCAGTATTTT. Encoded protein: CASSLEGTGPLDPDTQYF.

V gene TRBV7-9 combines with J gene TRBJ1-4; 7 nucleotides align to TRBD1. CDR3 length: 15 amino acids. Germline loops: CDR1 SEHNR, CDR2 FQNEAQ (reference sequence). V lost 5 bases, J lost 4 bases, and 7 bases stayed unmatched. CDR3 region: CASSRETGLNEKLFF. The DNA of the CDR3 is TGTGCCAGCAGCCGGGAGACAGGGCTTAATGAAAAACTGTTTTTT.

The chain carries TRBV10-1 and TRBJ2-5; D gene unclear. CDR3 length: 13 residues. V lost 8 bases, J lost 2 bases, and 12 bases lay in between. The germline gives CDR1 WNHNN, CDR2 SYGVQD (reference sequence). The CDR3 region is CASSKEGQETQYF. DNA of the CDR3: TGCGCCAGCTCCAAGGAAGGGCAAGAGACCCAGTACTTC.

The V gene is TRBV7-9, the J gene TRBJ2-1, with 12 bases identical to TRBD2. The V and J ends lost 3 bases and 7 bases, in that order; junction bases with no gene match: 7. In germline, CDR1 is SEHNR, CDR2 FQNEAQ (reference sequence). This CDR3 is 16 amino acids long. The CDR3, as DNA: TGTGCCAGCAGCTTTCAGACTAGCGGGAGTTCTAATGAGCAGTTCTTC. It specifies CASSFQTSGSSNEQFF. The whole variable domain, remainder taken from reference TRBV7-9 and TRBJ2-1, is DTGVSQNPRHKITKRGQNVTFRCDPISEHNRLYWYRQTLGQGPEFLTYFQNEAQLEKSRLLSDRFSAERPKGSFSTLEIQRTEQGDSAMYLCASSFQTSGSSNEQFFGPGTRLTVL.